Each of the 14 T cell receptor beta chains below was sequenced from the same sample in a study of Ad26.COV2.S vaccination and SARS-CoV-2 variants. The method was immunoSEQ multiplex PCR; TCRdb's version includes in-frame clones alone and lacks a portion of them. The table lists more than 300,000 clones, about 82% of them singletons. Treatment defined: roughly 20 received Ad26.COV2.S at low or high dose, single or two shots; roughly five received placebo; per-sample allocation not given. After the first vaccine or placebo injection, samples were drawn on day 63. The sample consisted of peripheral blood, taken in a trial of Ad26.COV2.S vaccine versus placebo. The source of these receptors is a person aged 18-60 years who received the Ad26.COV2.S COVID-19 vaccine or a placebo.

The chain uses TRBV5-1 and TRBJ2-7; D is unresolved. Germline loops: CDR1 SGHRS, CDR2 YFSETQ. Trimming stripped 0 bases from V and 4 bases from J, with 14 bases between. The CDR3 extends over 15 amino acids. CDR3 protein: CASSLALGRQYEQYF. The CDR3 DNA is TGCGCCAGCAGCTTGGCCCTAGGGCGACAATACGAGCAGTACTTC.

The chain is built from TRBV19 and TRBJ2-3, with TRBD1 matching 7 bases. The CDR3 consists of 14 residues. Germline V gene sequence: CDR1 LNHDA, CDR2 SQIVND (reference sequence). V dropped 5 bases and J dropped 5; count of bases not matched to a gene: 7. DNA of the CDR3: TGTGCCAGTAGTTCGACAGGGTGGAAAGATACGCAGTATTTT. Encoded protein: CASSSTGWKDTQYF.

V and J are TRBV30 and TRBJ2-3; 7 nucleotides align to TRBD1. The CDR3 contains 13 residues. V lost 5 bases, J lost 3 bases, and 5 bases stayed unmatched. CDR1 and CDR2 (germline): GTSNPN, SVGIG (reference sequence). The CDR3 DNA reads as TGTGCCTGGGGGGGACAGCCTACAGATACGCAGTATTTT. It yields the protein CAWGGQPTDTQYF.

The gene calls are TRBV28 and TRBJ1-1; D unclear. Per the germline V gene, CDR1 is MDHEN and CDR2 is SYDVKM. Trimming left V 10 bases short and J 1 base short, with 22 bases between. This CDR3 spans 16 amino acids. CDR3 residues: CAIQVAAEQPNTEAFF. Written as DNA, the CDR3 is TGTGCCATTCAAGTAGCGGCGGAACAGCCGAACACTGAAGCTTTCTTT.

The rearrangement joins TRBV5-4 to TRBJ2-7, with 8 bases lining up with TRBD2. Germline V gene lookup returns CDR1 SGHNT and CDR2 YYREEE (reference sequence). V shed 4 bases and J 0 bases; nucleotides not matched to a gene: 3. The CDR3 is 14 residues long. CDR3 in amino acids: CASSLSGSSYEQYF. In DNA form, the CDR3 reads TGTGCCAGCAGCCTGAGCGGGAGCTCCTACGAGCAGTACTTC. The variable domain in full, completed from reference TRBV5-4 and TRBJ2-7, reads ETGVTQSPTHLIKTRGQQVTLRCSSQSGHNTVSWYQQALGQGPQFIFQYYREEENGRGNFPPRFSGLQFPNYSSELNVNALELDDSALYLCASSLSGSSYEQYFGPGTRLTVT.

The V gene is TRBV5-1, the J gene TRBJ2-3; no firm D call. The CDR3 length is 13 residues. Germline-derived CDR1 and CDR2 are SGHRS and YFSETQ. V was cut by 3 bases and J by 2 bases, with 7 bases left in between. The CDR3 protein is CASSSQDTDTQYF. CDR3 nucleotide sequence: TGCGCCAGCAGCTCGCAGGACACAGATACGCAGTATTTT.

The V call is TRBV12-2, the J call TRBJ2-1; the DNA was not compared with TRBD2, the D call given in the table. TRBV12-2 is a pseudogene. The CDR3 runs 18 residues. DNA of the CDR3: TGTGCAAGTCGCTTAGGCCTACTGGACTGTAGCTCCTACAATGAGCAGTTCTTC. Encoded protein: CASRLGLLDCSSYNEQFF.

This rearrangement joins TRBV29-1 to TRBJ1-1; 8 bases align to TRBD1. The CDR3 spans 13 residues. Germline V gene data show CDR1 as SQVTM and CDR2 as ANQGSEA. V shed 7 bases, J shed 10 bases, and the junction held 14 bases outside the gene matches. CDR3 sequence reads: CSALGTGLQGAFF. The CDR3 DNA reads TGCAGCGCCTTAGGGACAGGCCTTCAGGGAGCTTTCTTT.

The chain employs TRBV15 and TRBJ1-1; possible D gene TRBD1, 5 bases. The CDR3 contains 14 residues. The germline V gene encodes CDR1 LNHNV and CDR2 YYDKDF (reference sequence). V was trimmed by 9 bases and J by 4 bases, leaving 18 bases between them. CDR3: CATRGQGYFTEAFF. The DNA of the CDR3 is TGTGCCACTCGAGGGCAGGGATATTTCACTGAAGCTTTCTTT.

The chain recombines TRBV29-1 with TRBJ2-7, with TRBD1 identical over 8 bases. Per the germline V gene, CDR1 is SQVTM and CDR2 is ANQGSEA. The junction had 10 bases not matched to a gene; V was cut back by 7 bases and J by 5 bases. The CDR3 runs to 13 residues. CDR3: CSASPGQEDEQYF. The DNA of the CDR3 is TGCAGCGCCTCGCCGGGACAGGAGGACGAGCAGTACTTC.

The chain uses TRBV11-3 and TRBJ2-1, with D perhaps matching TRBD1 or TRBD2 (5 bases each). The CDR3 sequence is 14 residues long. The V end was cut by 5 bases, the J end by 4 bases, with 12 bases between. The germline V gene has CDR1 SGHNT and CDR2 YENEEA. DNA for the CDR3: TGTGCCAGCAGCCCCACGGGACCATACAATGAGCAGTTCTTC. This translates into CASSPTGPYNEQFF.

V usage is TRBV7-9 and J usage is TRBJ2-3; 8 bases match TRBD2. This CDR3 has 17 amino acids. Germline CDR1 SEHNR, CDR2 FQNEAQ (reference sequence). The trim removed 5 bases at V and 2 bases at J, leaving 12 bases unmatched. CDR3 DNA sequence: TGTGCCAGCAGCCCGAGGGCTAGCGGGCGAAACACAGATACGCAGTATTTT. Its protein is CASSPRASGRNTDTQYF.

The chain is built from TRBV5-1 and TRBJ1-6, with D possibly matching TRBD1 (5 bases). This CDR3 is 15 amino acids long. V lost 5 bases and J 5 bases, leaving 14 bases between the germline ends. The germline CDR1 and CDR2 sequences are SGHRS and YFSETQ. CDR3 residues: CASRSGRADNSPLHF. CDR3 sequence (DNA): TGCGCCAGCAGGTCAGGCAGGGCAGATAATTCACCCCTCCACTTT.

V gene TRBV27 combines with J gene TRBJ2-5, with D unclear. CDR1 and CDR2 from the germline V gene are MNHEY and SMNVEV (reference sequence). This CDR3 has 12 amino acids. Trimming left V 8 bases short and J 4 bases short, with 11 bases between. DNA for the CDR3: TGTGCCAGCCGAGGACGAACAGAGACCCAGTACTTC. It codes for CASRGRTETQYF.